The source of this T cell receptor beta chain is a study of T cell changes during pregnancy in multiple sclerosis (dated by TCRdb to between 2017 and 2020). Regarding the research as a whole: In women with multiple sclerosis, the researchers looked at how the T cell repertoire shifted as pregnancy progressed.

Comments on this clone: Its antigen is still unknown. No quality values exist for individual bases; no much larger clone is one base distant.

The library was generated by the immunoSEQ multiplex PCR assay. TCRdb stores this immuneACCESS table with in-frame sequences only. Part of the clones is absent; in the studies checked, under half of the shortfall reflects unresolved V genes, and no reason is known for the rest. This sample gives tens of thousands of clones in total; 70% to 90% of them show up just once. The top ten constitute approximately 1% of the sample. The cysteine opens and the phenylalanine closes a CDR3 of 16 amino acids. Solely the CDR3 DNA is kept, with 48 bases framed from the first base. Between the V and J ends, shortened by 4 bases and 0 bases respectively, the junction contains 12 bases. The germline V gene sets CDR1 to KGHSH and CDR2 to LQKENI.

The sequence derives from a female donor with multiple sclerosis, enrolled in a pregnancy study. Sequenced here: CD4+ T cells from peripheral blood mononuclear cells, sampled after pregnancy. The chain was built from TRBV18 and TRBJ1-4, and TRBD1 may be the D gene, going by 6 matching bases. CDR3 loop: CASSQGQLATNEKLFF. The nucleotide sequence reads TGTGCCAGCTCACAAGGACAGCTTGCAACTAATGAAAAACTGTTTTTT.